These 17 T cell receptor beta chains originate from one sample sequenced in a study of T cell clonotyping in hematopoietic cell transplantation. The time point denotes: recipient sample about 28 days before transplant, after cytoreduction. Here immunoSEQ multiplex PCR was the method, and the copy in TCRdb shows in-frame clones only, minus some. The table shows tens of thousands of clones, with roughly 80% occurring only once. The material sequenced was peripheral blood mononuclear cells, taken before stem cell transplant. These receptors all come from a man aged 55 to 70 with myelodysplastic syndrome. Some clones in this sample may be carry-over from other donors' samples.

The chain combines TRBV14 with TRBJ2-5; D is uncertain. V lost 1 base to trimming and J lost 5 bases, with 8 bases between them. The V gene's germline CDR1 is SGHDN and CDR2 FVKESK. The CDR3 extends over 13 amino acids. CDR3 loop: CASSQVLMETQYF. DNA of the CDR3: TGTGCCAGCAGCCAAGTATTGATGGAGACCCAGTACTTC.

The genes are TRBV7-9 and TRBJ1-6; tentatively, D is TRBD1 (5 bases). V shed 2 bases and J shed 0 bases, with 14 bases lying between them. The length of the CDR3 is 18 residues. Per germline, CDR1 SEHNR and CDR2 FQNEAQ (reference sequence). CDR3 in amino acids: CASSLPSGRSSYNSPLHF. CDR3 in DNA: TGTGCCAGCAGCTTACCCTCGGGACGGAGCTCCTATAATTCACCCCTCCACTTT.

The chain combines TRBV6-1 with TRBJ1-1; D gene uncertain. This CDR3 has 14 amino acids. Trimming removed 2 bases from V and 4 bases from J, with 11 bases in between. Germline lookup yields CDR1 MNHNS and CDR2 SASEGT. CDR3 protein: CASSERVWSTEAFF. The CDR3 nucleotides read TGTGCCAGCAGTGAACGGGTTTGGAGCACTGAAGCTTTCTTT.

CDR3 sequence: CASSGGQIYEQYF. In DNA form, the CDR3 reads TGTGCCAGCAGCGGGGGACAGATCTACGAGCAGTACTTC. The chain couples TRBV7-9 to TRBJ2-7, with 7 bases lining up with TRBD1. This CDR3 spans 13 amino acids. Per germline, CDR1 SEHNR and CDR2 FQNEAQ (reference sequence). Losses at the gene ends were 5 bases for V and 3 bases for J; bases not matched to a gene: 4.

The V gene is TRBV9, the J gene TRBJ2-2; tentative D call: TRBD2 (5 bases). V shed 4 bases and J shed 3 bases, with 13 bases lying between them. This CDR3 contains 15 residues. CDR1 and CDR2 from the germline V gene are SGDLS and YYNGEE. CDR3 protein: CASSSNNGDTGELFF. As DNA, the CDR3 is TGTGCCAGCAGCTCCAACAACGGGGACACCGGGGAGCTGTTTTTT.

This clone has only a few counts. This chain joins TRBV5-1 and TRBJ2-7; 10 bases align to TRBD2. This CDR3 comprises 18 residues. Germline-derived CDR1 and CDR2 are SGHRS and YFSETQ. J lost 3 bases, V lost 4 bases, and 16 bases had no gene match. The CDR3 loop is CASSPGTSAYRVSYEQYF. The DNA of the CDR3 is TGCGCCAGCAGCCCCGGGACTAGCGCCTACCGGGTTAGCTACGAGCAGTACTTC.

The rearrangement links TRBV27 to TRBJ2-3; D remains ambiguous. The CDR3 sequence is 12 residues long. V lost 5 bases, J lost 2 bases, and 5 bases lay in between. Per the germline V gene, CDR1 is MNHEY and CDR2 is SMNVEV (reference sequence). CDR3 DNA sequence: TGTGCCAGCAGTCCGTACACAGATACGCAGTATTTT. This gives the protein CASSPYTDTQYF.

The V gene is TRBV20-1, the J gene TRBJ1-1; D is uncertain. V was trimmed by 3 bases and J by 10 bases, leaving 12 bases between them. The CDR3 totals 11 residues. The germline CDR1 and CDR2 sequences are DFQATT and SNEGSKA (reference sequence). The CDR3 loop reads CSASGWLGAFF. CDR3 coding DNA: TGCAGTGCTAGTGGATGGCTGGGAGCTTTCTTT.

The rearrangement links TRBV9 to TRBJ1-1; D is unresolved. The germline gives CDR1 SGDLS, CDR2 YYNGEE. The CDR3 has 14 amino acids. Trimming stripped 0 bases from V and 0 bases from J, with 6 bases between. CDR3 sequence reads: CASSVAALNTEAFF. Written as DNA, the CDR3 is TGTGCCAGCAGCGTAGCCGCGCTGAACACTGAAGCTTTCTTT.

This rearrangement joins TRBV4-3 to TRBJ2-2, with 16 bases identical to TRBD2. V lost 4 bases and J lost 7; bases outside the gene matches: 6. This CDR3 has 17 residues. The germline V gene has CDR1 LGHNA and CDR2 YSLEER. CDR3 nucleotide sequence: TGCGCCAGCAGCCCCGGGACTAGCGGGGGGGCTGGCGGGGAGCTGTTTTTT. This encodes CASSPGTSGGAGGELFF.

This chain joins TRBV28 and TRBJ2-5, with 10 bases aligning to TRBD2. Germline V lookup: CDR1 MDHEN, CDR2 SYDVKM. The CDR3 sequence is 17 residues long. Trimming at V came to 2 bases and at J to 4 bases, leaving 10 bases not matched to a gene. DNA of the CDR3: TGTGCCAGCAGTTTACTAGCGGGGGTACCCGCGGGAGAGACCCAGTACTTC. Translated, it gives CASSLLAGVPAGETQYF.

The chain carries TRBV10-2 and TRBJ2-7; 8 positions match TRBD1. The CDR3 runs to 17 residues. J was trimmed by 0 bases and V by 3 bases; bases with no gene match: 10. CDR1 and CDR2 from the germline V gene are WSHSY and SAAADI. This CDR3 is CASSERDRPPGSYEQYF. DNA of the CDR3: TGCGCCAGCAGTGAACGGGACAGGCCTCCCGGCTCCTACGAGCAGTACTTC.

This chain joins TRBV7-2 and TRBJ1-6; 9 nucleotides line up with TRBD1. The V gene end was trimmed by 3 bases and the J gene end by 6 bases; junction bases not matched to a gene: 6. Germline lookup yields CDR1 SGHTA and CDR2 FQGNSA. The CDR3 has 16 amino acids. This CDR3 reads CASSLDTGQGNSPLHF. CDR3 sequence (DNA): TGTGCCAGCAGCTTGGATACGGGACAGGGTAATTCACCCCTCCACTTT.

This chain links TRBV19 with TRBJ1-5; 7 nucleotides match TRBD1. CDR1 and CDR2 (germline): LNHDA, SQIVND (reference sequence). The CDR3 length is 15 residues. J was trimmed by 2 bases and V by 5 bases; bases with no gene match: 6. The CDR3 DNA sequence: TGTGCCAGTAGTCGACAGGGCGGGGGCAATCAGCCCCAGCATTTT. Amino acids: CASSRQGGGNQPQHF.

This sequence joins TRBV7-2 and TRBJ1-5, with TRBD1 identical over 7 bases. V dropped 5 bases and J dropped 6; count of bases not matched to a gene: 10. CDR1 is SGHTA, CDR2 FQGNSA, per germline. This CDR3 region has 15 residues. The CDR3: CASSIWDSGSQPQHF. The CDR3 DNA reads TGTGCCAGCAGCATCTGGGACAGCGGGAGTCAGCCCCAGCATTTT.

This clone came up once. V gene TRBV19 combines with J gene TRBJ1-5; D not certain. The CDR3 consists of 16 residues. Trimming left V 2 bases short and J 0 bases short, with 11 bases between. The germline gives CDR1 LNHDA, CDR2 SQIVND (reference sequence). CDR3 residues: CASSILSAYSNQPQHF. The CDR3 nucleotides are TGTGCCAGTAGTATATTAAGTGCCTATAGCAATCAGCCCCAGCATTTT.

This clone was seen just once. The chain couples TRBV5-8 to TRBJ2-7; TRBD1 matches at 7 bases. The germline gives CDR1 SGHTS, CDR2 YDEGEE. The CDR3 contains 14 residues. The V segment lost 1 base and the J segment 6 bases; nucleotides outside the gene matches: 7. The CDR3 DNA reads TGTGCCAGCAGCTTGCTAAGAGGGGGCTCCGAGCAGTACTTC. Protein sequence: CASSLLRGGSEQYF. Variable domain in full (rest from reference TRBV5-8 and TRBJ2-7): EAGVTQSPTHLIKTRGQQATLRCSPISGHTSVYWYQQALGLGLQFLLWYDEGEERNRGNFPPRFSGRQFPNYSSELNVNALELEDSALYLCASSLLRGGSEQYFGPGTRLTVT.